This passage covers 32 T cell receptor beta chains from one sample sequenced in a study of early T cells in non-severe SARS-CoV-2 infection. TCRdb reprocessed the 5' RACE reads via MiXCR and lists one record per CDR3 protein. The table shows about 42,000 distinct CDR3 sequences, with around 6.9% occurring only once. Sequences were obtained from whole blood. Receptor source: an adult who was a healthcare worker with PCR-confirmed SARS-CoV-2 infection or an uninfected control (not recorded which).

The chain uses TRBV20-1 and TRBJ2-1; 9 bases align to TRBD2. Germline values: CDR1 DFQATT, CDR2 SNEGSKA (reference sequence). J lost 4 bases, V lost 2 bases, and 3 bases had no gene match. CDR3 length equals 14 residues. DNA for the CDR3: TGCAGTGCTAGAAGGACTAGCGAGTACAATGAGCAGTTCTTC. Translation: CSARRTSEYNEQFF.

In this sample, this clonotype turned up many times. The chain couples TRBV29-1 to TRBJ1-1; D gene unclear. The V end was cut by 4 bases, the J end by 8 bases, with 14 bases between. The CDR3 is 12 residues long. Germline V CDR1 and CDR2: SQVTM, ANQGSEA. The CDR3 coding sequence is TGCAGCGTTGTATGGAGTGCAGAAGAAGCTTTCTTT. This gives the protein CSVVWSAEEAFF.

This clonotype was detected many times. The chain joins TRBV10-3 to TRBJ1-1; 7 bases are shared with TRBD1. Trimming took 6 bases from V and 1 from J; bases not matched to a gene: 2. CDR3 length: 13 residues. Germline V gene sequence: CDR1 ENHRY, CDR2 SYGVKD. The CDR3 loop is CAIRGTENTEAFF. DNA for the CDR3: TGTGCCATCAGGGGGACAGAGAACACTGAAGCTTTCTTT.

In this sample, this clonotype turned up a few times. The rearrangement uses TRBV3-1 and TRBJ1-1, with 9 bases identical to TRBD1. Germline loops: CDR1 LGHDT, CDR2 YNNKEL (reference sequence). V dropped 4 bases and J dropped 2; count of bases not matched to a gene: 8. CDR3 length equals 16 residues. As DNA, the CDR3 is TGTGCCAGCAGCCGTACGACAGGGGGGAGAAACACTGAAGCTTTCTTT. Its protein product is CASSRTTGGRNTEAFF.

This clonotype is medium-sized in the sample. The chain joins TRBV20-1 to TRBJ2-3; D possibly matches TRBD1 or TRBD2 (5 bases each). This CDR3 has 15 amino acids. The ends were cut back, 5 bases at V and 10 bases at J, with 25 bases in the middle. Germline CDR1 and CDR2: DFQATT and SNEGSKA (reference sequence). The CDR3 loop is CSAESRRDLGQSQYF. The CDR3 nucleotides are TGCAGTGCTGAATCAAGACGGGACCTTGGGCAATCGCAGTATTTT.

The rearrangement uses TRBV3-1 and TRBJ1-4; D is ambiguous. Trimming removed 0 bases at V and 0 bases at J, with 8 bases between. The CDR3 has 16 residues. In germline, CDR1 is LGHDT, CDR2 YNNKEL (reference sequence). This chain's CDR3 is CASSQDGYATNEKLFF. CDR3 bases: TGTGCCAGCAGCCAAGATGGGTATGCAACTAATGAAAAACTGTTTTTT.

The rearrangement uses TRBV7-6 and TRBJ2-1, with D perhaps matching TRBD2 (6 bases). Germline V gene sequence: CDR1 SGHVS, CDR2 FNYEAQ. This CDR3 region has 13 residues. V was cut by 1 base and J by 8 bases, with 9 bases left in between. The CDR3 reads CASSLVSGDEQFF. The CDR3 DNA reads TGTGCCAGCAGCTTAGTTTCGGGGGATGAGCAGTTCTTC.

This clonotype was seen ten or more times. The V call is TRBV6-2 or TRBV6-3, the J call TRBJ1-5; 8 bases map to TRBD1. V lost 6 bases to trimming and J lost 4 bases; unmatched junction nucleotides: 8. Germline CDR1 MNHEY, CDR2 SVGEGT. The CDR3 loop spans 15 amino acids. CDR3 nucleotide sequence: TGTGCCAGCAGGCGGACCACAGGGGGAAATCAGCCCCAGCATTTT. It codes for CASRRTTGGNQPQHF.

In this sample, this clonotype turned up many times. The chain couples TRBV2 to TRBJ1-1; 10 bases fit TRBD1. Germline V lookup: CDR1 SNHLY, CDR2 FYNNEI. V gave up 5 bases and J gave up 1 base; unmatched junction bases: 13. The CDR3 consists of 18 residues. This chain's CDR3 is CASSRGYGGTGENTEAFF. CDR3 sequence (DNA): TGTGCCAGCAGTCGAGGTTATGGAGGGACAGGGGAGAACACTGAAGCTTTCTTT.

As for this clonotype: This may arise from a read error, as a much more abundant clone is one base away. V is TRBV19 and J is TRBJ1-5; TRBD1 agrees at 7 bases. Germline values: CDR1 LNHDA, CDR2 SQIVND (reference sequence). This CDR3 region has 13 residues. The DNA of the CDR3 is TGTGCCAGTAGTACCCAGGGGGATCAGCTCCAGCATTTT. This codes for CASSTQGDQLQHF.

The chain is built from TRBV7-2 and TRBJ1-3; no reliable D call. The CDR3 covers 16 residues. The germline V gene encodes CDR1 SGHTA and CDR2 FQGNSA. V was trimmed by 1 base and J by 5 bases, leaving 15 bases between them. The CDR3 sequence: CASSLDLGFDRNTIYF. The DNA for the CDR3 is TGTGCCAGCAGCTTAGATTTGGGTTTTGATAGAAACACCATATATTTT.

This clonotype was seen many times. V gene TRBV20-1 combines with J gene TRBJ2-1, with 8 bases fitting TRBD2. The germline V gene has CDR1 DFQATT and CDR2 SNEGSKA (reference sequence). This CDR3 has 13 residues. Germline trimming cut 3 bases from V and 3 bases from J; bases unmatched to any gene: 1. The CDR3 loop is CSASTSGYNEQFF. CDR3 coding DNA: TGCAGTGCTAGTACTAGCGGCTACAATGAGCAGTTCTTC.

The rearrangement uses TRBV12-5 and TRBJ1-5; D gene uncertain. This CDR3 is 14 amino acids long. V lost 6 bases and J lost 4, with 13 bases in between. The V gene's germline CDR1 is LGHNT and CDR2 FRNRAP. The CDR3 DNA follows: TGTGCTAGTGGCCGACGGGAAGGGAATCAGCCCCAGCATTTT. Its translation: CASGRREGNQPQHF.

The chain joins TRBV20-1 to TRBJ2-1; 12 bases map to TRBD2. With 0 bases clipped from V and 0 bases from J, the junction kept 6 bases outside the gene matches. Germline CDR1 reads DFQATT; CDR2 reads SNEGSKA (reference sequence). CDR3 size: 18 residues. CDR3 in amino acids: CSARDIGLAGLSYNEQFF. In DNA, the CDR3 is TGCAGTGCTAGAGATATTGGACTAGCGGGGCTCTCCTACAATGAGCAGTTCTTC.

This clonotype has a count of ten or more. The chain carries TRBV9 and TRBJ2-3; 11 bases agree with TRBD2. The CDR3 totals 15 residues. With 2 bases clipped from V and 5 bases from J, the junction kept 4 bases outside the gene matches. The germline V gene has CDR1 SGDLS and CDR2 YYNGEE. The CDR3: CASSVSGGAGDTQYF. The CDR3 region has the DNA TGTGCCAGCAGCGTTAGCGGGGGGGCCGGAGATACGCAGTATTTT.

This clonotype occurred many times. The CDR3 nucleotides are TGCAGTGCTGCAGGGCCTCGGGGCTCCTACAATGAGCAGTTCTTC. It codes for CSAAGPRGSYNEQFF. J is TRBJ2-1 and V is TRBV20-1; the D gene could be TRBD1 or TRBD2 (5 bases each). Trimming cost V 5 bases and J 0 bases, with 14 bases left between them. CDR3 length: 15 amino acids. Per germline, CDR1 DFQATT and CDR2 SNEGSKA (reference sequence).

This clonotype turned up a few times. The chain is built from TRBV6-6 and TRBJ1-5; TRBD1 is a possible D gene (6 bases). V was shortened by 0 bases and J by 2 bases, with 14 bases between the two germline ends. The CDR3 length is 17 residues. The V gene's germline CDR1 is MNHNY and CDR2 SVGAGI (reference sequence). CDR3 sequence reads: CASSYSMGRQGNQPQHF. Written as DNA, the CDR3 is TGTGCCAGCAGTTACTCGATGGGCAGACAGGGCAATCAGCCCCAGCATTTT.

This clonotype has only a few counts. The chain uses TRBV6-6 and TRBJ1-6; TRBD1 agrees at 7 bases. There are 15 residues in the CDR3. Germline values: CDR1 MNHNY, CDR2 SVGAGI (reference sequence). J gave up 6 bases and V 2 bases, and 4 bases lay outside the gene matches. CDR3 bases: TGTGCCAGCAGTTACACAGGGGAGGGTAATTCACCCCTCCACTTT. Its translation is CASSYTGEGNSPLHF.

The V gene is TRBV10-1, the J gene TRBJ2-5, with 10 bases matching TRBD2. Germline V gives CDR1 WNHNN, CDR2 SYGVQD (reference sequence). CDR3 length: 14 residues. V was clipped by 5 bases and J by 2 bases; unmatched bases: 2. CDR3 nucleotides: TGCGCCAGCAGTACTAGCGGGGCTCAAGAGACCCAGTACTTC. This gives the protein CASSTSGAQETQYF.

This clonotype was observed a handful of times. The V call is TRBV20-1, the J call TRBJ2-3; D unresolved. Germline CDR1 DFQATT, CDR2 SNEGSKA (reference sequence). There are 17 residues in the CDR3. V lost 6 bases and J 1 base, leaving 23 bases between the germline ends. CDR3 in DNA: TGCAGTGCCCCCCCCGATAGGGCTTTAAAACGCACAGATACGCAGTATTTT. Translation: CSAPPDRALKRTDTQYF.

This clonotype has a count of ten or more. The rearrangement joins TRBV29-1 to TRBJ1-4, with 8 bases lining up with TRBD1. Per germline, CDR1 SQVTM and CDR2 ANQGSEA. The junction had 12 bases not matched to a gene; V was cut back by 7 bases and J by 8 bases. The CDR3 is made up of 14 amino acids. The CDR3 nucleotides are TGCAGCGGGGGACAGGACGCAACTAGGGAAAAACTGTTTTTT. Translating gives CSGGQDATREKLFF.

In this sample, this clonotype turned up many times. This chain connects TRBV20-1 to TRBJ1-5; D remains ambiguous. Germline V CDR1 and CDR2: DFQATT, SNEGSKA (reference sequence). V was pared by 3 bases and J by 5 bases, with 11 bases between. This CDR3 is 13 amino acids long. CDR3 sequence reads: CSAREVGDQPQHF. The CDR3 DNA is TGCAGTGCTAGGGAGGTTGGGGATCAGCCCCAGCATTTT.

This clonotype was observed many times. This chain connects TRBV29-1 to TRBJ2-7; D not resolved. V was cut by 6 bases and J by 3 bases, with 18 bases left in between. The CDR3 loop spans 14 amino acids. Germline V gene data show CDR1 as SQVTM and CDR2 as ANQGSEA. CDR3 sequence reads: CSVKTGLSIYEQYF. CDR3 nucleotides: TGCAGCGTGAAGACCGGTCTCTCCATCTACGAGCAGTACTTC.

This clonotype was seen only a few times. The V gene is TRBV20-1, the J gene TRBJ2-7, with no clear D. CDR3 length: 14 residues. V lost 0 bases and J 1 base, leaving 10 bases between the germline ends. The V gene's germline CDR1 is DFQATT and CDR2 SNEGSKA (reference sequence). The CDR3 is CSARDETPSYEQYF. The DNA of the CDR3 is TGCAGTGCTAGAGATGAAACGCCTTCCTACGAGCAGTACTTC.

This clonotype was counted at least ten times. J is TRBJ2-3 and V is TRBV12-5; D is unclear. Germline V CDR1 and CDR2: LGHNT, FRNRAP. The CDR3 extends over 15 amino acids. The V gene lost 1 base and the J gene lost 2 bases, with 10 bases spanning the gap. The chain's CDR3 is CASGLDQRTTDTQYF. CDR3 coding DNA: TGTGCTAGTGGTTTGGACCAGCGAACCACAGATACGCAGTATTTT.

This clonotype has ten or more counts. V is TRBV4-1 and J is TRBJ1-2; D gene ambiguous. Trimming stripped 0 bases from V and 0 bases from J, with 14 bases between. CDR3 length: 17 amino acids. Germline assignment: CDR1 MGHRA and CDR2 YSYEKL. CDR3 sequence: CASSQEWMTVANYGYTF. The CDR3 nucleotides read TGCGCCAGCAGCCAAGAATGGATGACGGTAGCTAACTATGGCTACACCTTC.

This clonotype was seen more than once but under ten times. CDR3 bases: TGTGCCACCCGAAGTACAGGGAGTATCGGGGAGCTGTTTTTT. It encodes CATRSTGSIGELFF. V usage is TRBV15 and J usage is TRBJ2-2, with D possibly being TRBD1 (6 bases). Germline CDR1 is LNHNV and CDR2 is YYDKDF (reference sequence). The length of the CDR3 is 14 residues. V shed 8 bases and J shed 7 bases, with 17 bases lying between them.

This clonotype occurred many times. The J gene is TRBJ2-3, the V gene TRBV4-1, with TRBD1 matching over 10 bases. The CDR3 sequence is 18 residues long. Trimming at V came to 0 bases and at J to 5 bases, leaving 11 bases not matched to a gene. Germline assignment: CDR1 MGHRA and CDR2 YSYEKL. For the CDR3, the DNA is TGCGCCAGCAGCCAAGATTCTTTTGACAGGGGGCAAGTAGATACGCAGTATTTT. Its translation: CASSQDSFDRGQVDTQYF.

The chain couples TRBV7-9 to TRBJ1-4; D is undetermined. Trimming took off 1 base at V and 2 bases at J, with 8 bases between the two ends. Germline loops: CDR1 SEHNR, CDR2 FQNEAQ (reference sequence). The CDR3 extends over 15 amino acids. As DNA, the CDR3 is TGTGCCAGCAGCTTAGACGCGGGGACTAATGAAAAACTGTTTTTT. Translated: CASSLDAGTNEKLFF.

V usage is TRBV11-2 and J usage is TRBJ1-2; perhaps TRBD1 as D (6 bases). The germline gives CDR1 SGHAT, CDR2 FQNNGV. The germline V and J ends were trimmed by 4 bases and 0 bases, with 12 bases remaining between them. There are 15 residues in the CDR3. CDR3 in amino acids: CASSSWDTSNYGYTF. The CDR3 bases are TGTGCCAGCAGCTCATGGGACACATCTAACTATGGCTACACCTTC.

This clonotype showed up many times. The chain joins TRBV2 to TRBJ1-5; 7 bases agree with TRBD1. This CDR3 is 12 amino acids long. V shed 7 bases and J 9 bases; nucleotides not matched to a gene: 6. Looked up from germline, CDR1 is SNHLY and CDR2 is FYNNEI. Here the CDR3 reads CASTRQGPPQHF. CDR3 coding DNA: TGTGCCAGCACTCGACAGGGCCCGCCCCAGCATTTT.

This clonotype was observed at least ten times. CDR3 DNA: TGCAGTGCTAGGGCAGTCCTGAATGAGCAGTTCTTC. This sequence encodes CSARAVLNEQFF. This chain connects TRBV20-1 to TRBJ2-1; D is ambiguous. The V end lost 3 bases, the J end lost 7 bases, and 10 bases lay between the germline ends. CDR1 is DFQATT and CDR2 is SNEGSKA in the germline V gene (reference sequence). The CDR3 length is 12 residues.